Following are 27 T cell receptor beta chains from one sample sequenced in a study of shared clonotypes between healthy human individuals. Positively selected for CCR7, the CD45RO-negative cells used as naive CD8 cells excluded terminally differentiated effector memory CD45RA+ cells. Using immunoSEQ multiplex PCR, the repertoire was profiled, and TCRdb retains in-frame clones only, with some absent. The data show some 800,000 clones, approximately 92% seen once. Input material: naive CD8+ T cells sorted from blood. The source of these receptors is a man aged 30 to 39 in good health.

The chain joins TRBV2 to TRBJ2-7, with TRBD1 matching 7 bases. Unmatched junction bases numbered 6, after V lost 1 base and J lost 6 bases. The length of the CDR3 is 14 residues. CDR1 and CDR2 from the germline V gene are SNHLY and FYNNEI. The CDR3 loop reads CASSEETGPSEQYF. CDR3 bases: TGTGCCAGCAGTGAAGAGACAGGGCCTTCCGAGCAGTACTTC.

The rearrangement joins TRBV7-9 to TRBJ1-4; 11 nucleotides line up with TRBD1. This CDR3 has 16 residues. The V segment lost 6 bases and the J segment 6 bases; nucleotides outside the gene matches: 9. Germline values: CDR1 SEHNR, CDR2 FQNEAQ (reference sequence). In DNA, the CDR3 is TGTGCCAGCAGTTTAATCGGACAGGGGGCAGATGAAAAACTGTTTTTT. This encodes CASSLIGQGADEKLFF.

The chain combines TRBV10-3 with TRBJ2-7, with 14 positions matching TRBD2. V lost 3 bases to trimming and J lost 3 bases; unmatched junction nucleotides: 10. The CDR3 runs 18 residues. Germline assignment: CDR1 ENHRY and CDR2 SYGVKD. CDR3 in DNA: TGTGCCATCAGTGATACGCCGGGACTAGCGGGAGCGAACTACGAGCAGTACTTC. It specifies CAISDTPGLAGANYEQYF.

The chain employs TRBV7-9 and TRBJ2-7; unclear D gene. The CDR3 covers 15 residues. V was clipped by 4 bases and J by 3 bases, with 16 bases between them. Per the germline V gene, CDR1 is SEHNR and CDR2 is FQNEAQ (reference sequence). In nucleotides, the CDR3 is TGTGCCAGCAGCTATGTGAGCCCTAAACGCTACGAGCAGTACTTC. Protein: CASSYVSPKRYEQYF.

The CDR3 sequence is CASSTPVGGKALAYEQYF. Here the CDR3 DNA reads TGTGCCAGCAGCACTCCCGTGGGGGGAAAAGCTTTGGCTTACGAGCAGTACTTC. V gene TRBV16 combines with J gene TRBJ2-7; D is perhaps TRBD2 (6 bases). The CDR3 is 18 amino acids. Per germline, CDR1 KGHSY and CDR2 FQNENV. V lost 5 bases, J lost 4 bases, and 27 bases lay in between.

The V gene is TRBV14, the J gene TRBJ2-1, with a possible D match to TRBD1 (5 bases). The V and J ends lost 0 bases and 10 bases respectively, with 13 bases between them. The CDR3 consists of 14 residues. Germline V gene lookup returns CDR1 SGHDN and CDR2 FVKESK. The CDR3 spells CASSQDGAGWEQFF. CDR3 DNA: TGTGCCAGCAGCCAAGATGGGGCAGGTTGGGAGCAGTTCTTC.

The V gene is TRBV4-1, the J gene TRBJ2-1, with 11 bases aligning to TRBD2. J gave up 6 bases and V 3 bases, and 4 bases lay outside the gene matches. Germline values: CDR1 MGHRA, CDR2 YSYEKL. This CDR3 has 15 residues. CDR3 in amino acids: CASSHPGTSGNEQFF. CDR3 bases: TGCGCCAGCAGCCACCCCGGGACTAGCGGCAATGAGCAGTTCTTC.

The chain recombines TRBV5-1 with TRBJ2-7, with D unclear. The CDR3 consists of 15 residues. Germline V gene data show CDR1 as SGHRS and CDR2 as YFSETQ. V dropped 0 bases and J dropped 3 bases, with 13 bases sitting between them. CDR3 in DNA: TGCGCCAGCAGCTTGGGTTCGGGTGTCGGCTACGAGCAGTACTTC. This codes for CASSLGSGVGYEQYF.

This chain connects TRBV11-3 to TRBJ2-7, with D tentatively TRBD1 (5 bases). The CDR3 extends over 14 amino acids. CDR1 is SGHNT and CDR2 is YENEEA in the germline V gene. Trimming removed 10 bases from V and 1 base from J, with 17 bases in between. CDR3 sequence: CAKPFRDWSYEQYF. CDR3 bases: TGTGCCAAGCCCTTCAGGGATTGGTCCTACGAGCAGTACTTC.

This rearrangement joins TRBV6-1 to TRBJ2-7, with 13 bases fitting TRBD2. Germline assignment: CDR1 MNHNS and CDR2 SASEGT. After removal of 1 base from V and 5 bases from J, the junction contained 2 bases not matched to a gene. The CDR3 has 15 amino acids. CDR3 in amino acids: CASSEVGTSGNEQYF. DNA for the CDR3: TGTGCCAGCAGTGAAGTCGGGACTAGCGGGAACGAGCAGTACTTC.

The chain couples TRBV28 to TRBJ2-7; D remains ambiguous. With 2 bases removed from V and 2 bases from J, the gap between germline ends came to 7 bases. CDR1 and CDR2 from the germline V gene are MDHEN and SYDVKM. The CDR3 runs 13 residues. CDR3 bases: TGTGCCAGCAGTTTAGGCCCCCCCTACGAGCAGTACTTC. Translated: CASSLGPPYEQYF.

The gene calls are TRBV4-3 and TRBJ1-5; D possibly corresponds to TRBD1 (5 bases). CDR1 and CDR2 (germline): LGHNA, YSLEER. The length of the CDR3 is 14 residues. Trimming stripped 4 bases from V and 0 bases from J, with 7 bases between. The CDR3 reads CASSPRDSNQPQHF. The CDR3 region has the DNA TGCGCCAGCAGCCCCAGGGATAGCAATCAGCCCCAGCATTTT.

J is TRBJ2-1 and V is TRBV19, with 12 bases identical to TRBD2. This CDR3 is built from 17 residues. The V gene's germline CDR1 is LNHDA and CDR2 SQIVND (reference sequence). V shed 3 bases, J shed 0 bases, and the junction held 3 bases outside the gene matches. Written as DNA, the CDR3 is TGTGCCAGTAGTATCGGACTAGCGGGGAGCTCCTACAATGAGCAGTTCTTC. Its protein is CASSIGLAGSSYNEQFF. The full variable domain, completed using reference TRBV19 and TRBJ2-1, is DGGITQSPKYLFRKEGQNVTLSCEQNLNHDAMYWYRQDPGQGLRLIYYSQIVNDFQKGDIAEGYSVSREKKESFPLTVTSAQKNPTAFYLCASSIGLAGSSYNEQFFGPGTRLTVL.

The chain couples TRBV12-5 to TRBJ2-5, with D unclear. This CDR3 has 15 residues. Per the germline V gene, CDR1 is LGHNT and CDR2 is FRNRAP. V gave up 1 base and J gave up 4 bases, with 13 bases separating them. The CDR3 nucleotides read TGTGCTAGTGGTTTGGGAACACAGTCCGCAGAGACCCAGTACTTC. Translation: CASGLGTQSAETQYF.

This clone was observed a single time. CDR3 nucleotides: TGTGCCAGTAGTAGCAACCCTCCCTACGAGCAGTACTTC. This encodes CASSSNPPYEQYF. V and J are TRBV19 and TRBJ2-7; D remains unclear. The CDR3 length is 13 residues. From germline, CDR1 is LNHDA and CDR2 SQIVND (reference sequence). Trimming pared 4 bases from V and 2 bases from J, leaving 9 bases between. The full variable domain, in which reference TRBV19 and TRBJ2-7 provide the parts outside the CDR3, is DGGITQSPKYLFRKEGQNVTLSCEQNLNHDAMYWYRQDPGQGLRLIYYSQIVNDFQKGDIAEGYSVSREKKESFPLTVTSAQKNPTAFYLCASSSNPPYEQYFGPGTRLTVT.

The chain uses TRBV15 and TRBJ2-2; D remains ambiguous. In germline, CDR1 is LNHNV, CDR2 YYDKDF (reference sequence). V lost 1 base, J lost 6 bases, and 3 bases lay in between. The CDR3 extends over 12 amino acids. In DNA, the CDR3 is TGTGCCACCAGCAGAGCATCCGGGGAGCTGTTTTTT. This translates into CATSRASGELFF.

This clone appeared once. CDR3 in amino acids: CASSLNGGYTF. In nucleotides, the CDR3 is TGTGCCAGCAGCCTGAACGGTGGCTACACCTTC. V is TRBV9 and J is TRBJ1-2, with unresolved D. Germline values: CDR1 SGDLS, CDR2 YYNGEE. The V end was cut by 4 bases, the J end by 7 bases, with 8 bases between. There are 11 residues in the CDR3.

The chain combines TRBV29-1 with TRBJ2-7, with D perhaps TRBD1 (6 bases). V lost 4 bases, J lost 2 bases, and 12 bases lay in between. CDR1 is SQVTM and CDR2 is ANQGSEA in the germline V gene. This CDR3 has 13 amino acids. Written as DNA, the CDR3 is TGCAGCGTTGTCGGACAGCCGACCTACGAGCAGTACTTC. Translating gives CSVVGQPTYEQYF.

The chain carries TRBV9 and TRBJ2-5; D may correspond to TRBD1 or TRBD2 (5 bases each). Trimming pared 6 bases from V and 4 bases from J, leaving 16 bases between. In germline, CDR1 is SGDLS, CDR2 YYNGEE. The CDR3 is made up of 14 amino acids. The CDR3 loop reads CASNSGTIPETQYF. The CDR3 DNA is TGTGCCAGCAATTCCGGGACCATCCCAGAGACCCAGTACTTC. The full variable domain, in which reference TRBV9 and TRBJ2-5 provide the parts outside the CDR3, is DSGVTQTPKHLITATGQRVTLRCSPRSGDLSVYWYQQSLDQGLQFLIQYYNGEERAKGNILERFSAQQFPDLHSELNLSSLELGDSALYFCASNSGTIPETQYFGPGTRLLVL.

CDR3 nucleotides: TGTGCCAGCAGTGACACGGCGCATGCCTTTGAAAAACTGTTTTTT. Encoded protein: CASSDTAHAFEKLFF. The genes are TRBV6-1 and TRBJ1-4; no definite D call. Germline V gives CDR1 MNHNS, CDR2 SASEGT. Trimming took 3 bases from V and 7 from J, leaving 15 bases between them. This CDR3 comprises 15 residues.

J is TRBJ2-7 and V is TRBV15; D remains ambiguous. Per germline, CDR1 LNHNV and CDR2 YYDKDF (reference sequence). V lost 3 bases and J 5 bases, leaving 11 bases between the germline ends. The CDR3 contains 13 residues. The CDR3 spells CATSSKRFHEQYF. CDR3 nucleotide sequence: TGTGCCACCAGCAGTAAGAGGTTCCACGAGCAGTACTTC. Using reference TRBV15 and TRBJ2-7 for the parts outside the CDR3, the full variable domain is DAMVIQNPRYQVTQFGKPVTLSCSQTLNHNVMYWYQQKSSQAPKLLFHYYDKDFNNEADTPDNFQSRRPNTSFCFLDIRSPGLGDTAMYLCATSSKRFHEQYFGPGTRLTVT.

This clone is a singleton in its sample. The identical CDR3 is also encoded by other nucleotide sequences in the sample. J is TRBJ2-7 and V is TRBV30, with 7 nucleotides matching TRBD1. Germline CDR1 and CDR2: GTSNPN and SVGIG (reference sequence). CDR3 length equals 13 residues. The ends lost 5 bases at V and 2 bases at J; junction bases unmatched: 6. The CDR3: CAWGGTVPYEQYF. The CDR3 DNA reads TGTGCCTGGGGTGGGACAGTTCCCTACGAGCAGTACTTC.

The CDR3 nucleotides read TGTGCCACCAGCCAAGCAACTAGTTCTGCCGGGGTATCGGACTGGGGGCAGTACTTC. This translates into CATSQATSSAGVSDWGQYF. The rearrangement joins TRBV15 to TRBJ2-7; the D gene is possibly TRBD2 (5 bases). This CDR3 spans 19 amino acids. The ends were cut back, 5 bases at V and 9 bases at J, with 35 bases in the middle. Germline-derived CDR1 and CDR2 are LNHNV and YYDKDF (reference sequence).

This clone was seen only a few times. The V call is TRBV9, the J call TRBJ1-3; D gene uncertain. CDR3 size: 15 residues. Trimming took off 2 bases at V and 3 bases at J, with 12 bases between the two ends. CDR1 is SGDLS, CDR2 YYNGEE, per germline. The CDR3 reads CASSVEQDNGNTIYF. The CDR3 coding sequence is TGTGCCAGCAGCGTTGAGCAGGATAATGGAAACACCATATATTTT.

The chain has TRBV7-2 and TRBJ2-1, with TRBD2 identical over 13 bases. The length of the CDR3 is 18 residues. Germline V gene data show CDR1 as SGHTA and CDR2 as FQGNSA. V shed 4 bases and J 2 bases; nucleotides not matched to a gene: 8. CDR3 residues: CASSSDLLAGGPYNEQFF. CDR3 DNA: TGTGCCAGCAGCTCAGACCTACTAGCGGGAGGGCCCTACAATGAGCAGTTCTTC.

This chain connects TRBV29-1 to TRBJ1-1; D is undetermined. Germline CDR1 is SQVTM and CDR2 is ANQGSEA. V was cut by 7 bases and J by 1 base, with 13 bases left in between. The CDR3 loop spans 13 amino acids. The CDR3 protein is CSAYTGANTEAFF. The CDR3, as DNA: TGCAGCGCCTACACCGGAGCGAACACTGAAGCTTTCTTT.

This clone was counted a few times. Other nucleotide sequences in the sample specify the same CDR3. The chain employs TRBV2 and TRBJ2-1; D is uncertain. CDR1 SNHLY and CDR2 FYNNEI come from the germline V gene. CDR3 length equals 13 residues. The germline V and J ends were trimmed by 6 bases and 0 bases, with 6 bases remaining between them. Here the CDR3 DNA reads TGTGCCAGCAGGGGGAACTCCTACAATGAGCAGTTCTTC. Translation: CASRGNSYNEQFF.